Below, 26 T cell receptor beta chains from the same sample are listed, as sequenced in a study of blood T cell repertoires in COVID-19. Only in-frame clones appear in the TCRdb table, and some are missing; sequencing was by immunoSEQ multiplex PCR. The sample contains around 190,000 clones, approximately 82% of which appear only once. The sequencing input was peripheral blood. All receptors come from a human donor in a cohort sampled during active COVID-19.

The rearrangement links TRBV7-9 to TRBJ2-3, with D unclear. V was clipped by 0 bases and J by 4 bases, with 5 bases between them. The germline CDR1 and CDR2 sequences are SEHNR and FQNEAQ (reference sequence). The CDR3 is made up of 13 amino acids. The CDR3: CASSLAGADTQYF. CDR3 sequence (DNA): TGTGCCAGCAGCTTAGCAGGAGCAGATACGCAGTATTTT. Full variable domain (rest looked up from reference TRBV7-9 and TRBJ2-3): DTGVSQNPRHKITKRGQNVTFRCDPISEHNRLYWYRQTLGQGPEFLTYFQNEAQLEKSRLLSDRFSAERPKGSFSTLEIQRTEQGDSAMYLCASSLAGADTQYFGPGTRLTVL.

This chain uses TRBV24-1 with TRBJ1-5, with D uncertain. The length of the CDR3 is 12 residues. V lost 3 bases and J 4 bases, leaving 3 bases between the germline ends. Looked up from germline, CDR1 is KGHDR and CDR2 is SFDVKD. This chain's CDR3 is CATSDLNQPQHF. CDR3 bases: TGTGCCACCAGTGATCTGAATCAGCCCCAGCATTTT.

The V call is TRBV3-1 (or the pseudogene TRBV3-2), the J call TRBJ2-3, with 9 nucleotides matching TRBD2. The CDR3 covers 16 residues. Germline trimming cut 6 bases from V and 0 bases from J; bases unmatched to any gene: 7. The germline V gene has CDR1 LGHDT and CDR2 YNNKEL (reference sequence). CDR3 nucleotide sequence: TGTGCCAGCAGTCACCTGACTAGCGGTAGCACAGATACGCAGTATTTT. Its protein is CASSHLTSGSTDTQYF.

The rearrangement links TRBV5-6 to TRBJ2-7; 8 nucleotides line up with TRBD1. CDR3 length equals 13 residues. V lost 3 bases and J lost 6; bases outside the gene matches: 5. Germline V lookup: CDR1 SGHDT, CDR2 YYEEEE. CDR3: CASSSDRAGEQYF. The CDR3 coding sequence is TGTGCCAGCAGCTCGGACAGGGCGGGCGAGCAGTACTTC. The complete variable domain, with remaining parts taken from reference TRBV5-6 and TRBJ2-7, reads DAGVTQSPTHLIKTRGQQVTLRCSPKSGHDTVSWYQQALGQGPQFIFQYYEEEERQRGNFPDRFSGHQFPNYSSELNVNALLLGDSALYLCASSSDRAGEQYFGPGTRLTVT.

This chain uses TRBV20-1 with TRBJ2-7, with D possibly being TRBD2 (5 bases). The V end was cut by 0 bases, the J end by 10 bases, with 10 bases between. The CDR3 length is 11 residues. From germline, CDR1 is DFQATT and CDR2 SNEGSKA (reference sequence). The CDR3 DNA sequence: TGCAGTGCTAGAGAGTCGGGGATACAGTACTTC. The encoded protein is CSARESGIQYF.

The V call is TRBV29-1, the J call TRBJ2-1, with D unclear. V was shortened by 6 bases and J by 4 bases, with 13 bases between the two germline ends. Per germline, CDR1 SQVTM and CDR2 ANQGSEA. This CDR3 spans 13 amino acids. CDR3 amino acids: CSVRKNYYNEQFF. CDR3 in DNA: TGCAGCGTCCGAAAGAACTATTACAATGAGCAGTTCTTC.

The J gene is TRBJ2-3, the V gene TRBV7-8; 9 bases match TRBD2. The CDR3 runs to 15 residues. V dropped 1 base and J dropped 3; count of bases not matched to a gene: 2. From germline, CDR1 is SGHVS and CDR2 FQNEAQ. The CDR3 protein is CASSLVLAGTDTQYF. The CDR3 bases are TGTGCCAGCAGCTTAGTTCTAGCGGGAACAGATACGCAGTATTTT.

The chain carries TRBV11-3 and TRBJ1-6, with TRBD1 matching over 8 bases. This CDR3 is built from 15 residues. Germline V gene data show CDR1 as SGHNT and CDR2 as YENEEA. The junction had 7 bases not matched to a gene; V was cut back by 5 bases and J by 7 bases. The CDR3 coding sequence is TGTGCCAGCAGCCTCGGACAGGGTCTGAATTCACCCCTCCACTTT. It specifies CASSLGQGLNSPLHF.

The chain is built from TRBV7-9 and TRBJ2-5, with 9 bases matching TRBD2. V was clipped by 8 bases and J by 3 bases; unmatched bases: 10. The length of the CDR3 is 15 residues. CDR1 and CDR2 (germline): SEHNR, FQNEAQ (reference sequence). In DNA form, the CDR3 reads TGTGCCAGCCGAGGGGCGGGAGGGCCGGAAGAGACCCAGTACTTC. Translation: CASRGAGGPEETQYF.

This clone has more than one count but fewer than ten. CDR3: CASSEGYRVYGYTF. CDR3 coding DNA: TGTGCCAGCAGTGAAGGATACAGAGTCTATGGCTACACCTTC. The chain has TRBV6-1 and TRBJ1-2; no clear D. CDR1 and CDR2 from the germline V gene are MNHNS and SASEGT. The CDR3 spans 14 residues. Between the trimmed V and J ends, which lost 1 base and 4 bases, there was a span of 10 bases.

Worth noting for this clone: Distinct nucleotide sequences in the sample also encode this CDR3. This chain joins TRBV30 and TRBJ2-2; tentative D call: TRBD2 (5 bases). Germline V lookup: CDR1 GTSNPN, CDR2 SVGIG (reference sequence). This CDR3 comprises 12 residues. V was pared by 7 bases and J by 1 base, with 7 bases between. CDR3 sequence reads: CAYAGNTGELFF. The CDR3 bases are TGTGCCTACGCGGGGAACACCGGGGAGCTGTTTTTT.

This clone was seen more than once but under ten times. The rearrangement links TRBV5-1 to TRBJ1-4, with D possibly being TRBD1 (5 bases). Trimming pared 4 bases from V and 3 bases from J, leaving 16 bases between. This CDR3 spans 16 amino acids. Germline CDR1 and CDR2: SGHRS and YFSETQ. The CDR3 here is CASSPGVEGSNEKLFF. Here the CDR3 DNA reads TGCGCCAGCAGCCCGGGGGTGGAGGGGTCTAATGAAAAACTGTTTTTT.

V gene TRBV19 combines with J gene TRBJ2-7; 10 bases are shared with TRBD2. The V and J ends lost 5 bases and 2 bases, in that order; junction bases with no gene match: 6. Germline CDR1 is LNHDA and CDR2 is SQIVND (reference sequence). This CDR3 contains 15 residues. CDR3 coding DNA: TGTGCCAGTAGTGTCAGGACTAGCGGCACCTACGAGCAGTACTTC. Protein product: CASSVRTSGTYEQYF. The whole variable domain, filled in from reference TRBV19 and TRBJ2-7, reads DGGITQSPKYLFRKEGQNVTLSCEQNLNHDAMYWYRQDPGQGLRLIYYSQIVNDFQKGDIAEGYSVSREKKESFPLTVTSAQKNPTAFYLCASSVRTSGTYEQYFGPGTRLTVT.

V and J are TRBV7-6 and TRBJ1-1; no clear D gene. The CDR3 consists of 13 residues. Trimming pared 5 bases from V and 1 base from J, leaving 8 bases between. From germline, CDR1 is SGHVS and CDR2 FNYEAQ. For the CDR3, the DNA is TGTGCCAGCAGCCGTGACACGAACACTGAAGCTTTCTTT. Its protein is CASSRDTNTEAFF.

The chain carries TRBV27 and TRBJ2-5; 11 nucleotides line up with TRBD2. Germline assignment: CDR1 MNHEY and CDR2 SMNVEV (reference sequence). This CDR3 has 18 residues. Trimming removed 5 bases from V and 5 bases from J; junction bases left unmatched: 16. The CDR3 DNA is TGTGCCAGCAGTCCCCGCGTAGCGGGAGGGAACTCTGGCGAGACCCAGTACTTC. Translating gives CASSPRVAGGNSGETQYF.

The CDR3 protein is CATSSGQGSRNEQFF. The CDR3 DNA follows: TGTGCCACCAGCAGCGGACAGGGGTCACGCAATGAGCAGTTCTTC. The chain links TRBV15 to TRBJ2-1, with TRBD1 matching 9 bases. CDR1 and CDR2 (germline): LNHNV, YYDKDF (reference sequence). The CDR3 has 15 residues. After removal of 3 bases from V and 6 bases from J, the junction contained 6 bases not matched to a gene. Using reference TRBV15 and TRBJ2-1 for the parts outside the CDR3, the full variable domain is DAMVIQNPRYQVTQFGKPVTLSCSQTLNHNVMYWYQQKSSQAPKLLFHYYDKDFNNEADTPDNFQSRRPNTSFCFLDIRSPGLGDTAMYLCATSSGQGSRNEQFFGPGTRLTVL.

As DNA, the CDR3 is TGTGCCAGCAGCTTGGGATTTGGCGGAACCATCTCCTACAATGAGCAGTTCTTC. Its protein is CASSLGFGGTISYNEQFF. The chain links TRBV5-8 to TRBJ2-1; the D is unclear. CDR3 length: 18 amino acids. V shed 0 bases and J shed 0 bases, with 16 bases lying between them. Germline V gene lookup returns CDR1 SGHTS and CDR2 YDEGEE.

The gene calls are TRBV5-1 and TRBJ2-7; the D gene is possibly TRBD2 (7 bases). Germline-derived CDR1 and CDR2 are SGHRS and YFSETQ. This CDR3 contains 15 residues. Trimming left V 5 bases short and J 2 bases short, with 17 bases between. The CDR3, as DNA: TGCGCCAGCAGGACGACGGGGGGCTACCCCTACGAGCAGTACTTC. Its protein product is CASRTTGGYPYEQYF.

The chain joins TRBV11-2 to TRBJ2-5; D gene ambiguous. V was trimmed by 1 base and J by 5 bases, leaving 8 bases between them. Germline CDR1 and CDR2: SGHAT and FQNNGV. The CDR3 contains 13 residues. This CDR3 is CASSLVSVETQYF. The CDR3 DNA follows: TGTGCCAGCAGCTTAGTCTCCGTGGAGACCCAGTACTTC.

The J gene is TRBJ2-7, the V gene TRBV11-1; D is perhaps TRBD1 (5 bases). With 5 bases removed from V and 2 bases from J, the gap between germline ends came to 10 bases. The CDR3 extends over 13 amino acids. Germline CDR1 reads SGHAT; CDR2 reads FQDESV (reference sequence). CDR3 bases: TGTGCCAGCAGCACCAGGGCAGCCTACGAGCAGTACTTC. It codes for CASSTRAAYEQYF.

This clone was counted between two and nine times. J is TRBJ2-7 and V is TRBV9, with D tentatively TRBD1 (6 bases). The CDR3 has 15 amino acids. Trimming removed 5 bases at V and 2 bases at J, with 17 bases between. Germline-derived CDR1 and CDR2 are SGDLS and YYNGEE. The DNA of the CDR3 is TGTGCCAGCAGTCCTGGGGGCGGAAAAGCCTACGAGCAGTACTTC. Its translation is CASSPGGGKAYEQYF. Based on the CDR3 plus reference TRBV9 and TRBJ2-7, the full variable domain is DSGVTQTPKHLITATGQRVTLRCSPRSGDLSVYWYQQSLDQGLQFLIQYYNGEERAKGNILERFSAQQFPDLHSELNLSSLELGDSALYFCASSPGGGKAYEQYFGPGTRLTVT.

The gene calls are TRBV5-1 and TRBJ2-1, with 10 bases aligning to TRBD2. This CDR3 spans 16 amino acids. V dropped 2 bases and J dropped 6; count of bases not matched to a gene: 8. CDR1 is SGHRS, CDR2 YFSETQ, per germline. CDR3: CASSLGSGRALNEQFF. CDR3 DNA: TGCGCCAGCAGCTTAGGAAGCGGGAGGGCCCTCAATGAGCAGTTCTTC.

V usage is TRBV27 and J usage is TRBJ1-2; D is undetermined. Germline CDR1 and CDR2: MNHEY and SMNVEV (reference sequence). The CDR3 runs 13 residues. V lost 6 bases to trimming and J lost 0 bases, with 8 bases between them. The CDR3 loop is CASSTAPNYGYTF. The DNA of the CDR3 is TGTGCCAGCAGCACTGCTCCTAACTATGGCTACACCTTC.

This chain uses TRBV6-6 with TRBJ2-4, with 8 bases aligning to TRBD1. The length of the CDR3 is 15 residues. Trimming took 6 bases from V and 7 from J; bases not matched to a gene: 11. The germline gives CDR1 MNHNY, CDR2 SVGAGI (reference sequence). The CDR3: CASSATGQGGNIQYF. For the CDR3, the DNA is TGTGCCAGCAGCGCCACCGGACAGGGTGGGAACATTCAGTACTTC.

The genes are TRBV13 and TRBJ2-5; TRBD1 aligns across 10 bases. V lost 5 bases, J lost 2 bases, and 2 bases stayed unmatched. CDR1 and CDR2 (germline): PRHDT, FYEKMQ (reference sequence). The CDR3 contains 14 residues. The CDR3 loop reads CASSRDRGQETQYF. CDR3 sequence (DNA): TGTGCCAGCAGCCGGGACAGGGGACAAGAGACCCAGTACTTC.

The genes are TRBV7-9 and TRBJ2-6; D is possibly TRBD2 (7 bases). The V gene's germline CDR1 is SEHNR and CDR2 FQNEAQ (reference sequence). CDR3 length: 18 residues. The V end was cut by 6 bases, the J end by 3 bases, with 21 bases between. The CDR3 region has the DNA TGTGCCAGCAGTTCCCCCCCTCGGGGGGCGCGTGGGGCCAACGTCCTGACTTTC. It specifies CASSSPPRGARGANVLTF.